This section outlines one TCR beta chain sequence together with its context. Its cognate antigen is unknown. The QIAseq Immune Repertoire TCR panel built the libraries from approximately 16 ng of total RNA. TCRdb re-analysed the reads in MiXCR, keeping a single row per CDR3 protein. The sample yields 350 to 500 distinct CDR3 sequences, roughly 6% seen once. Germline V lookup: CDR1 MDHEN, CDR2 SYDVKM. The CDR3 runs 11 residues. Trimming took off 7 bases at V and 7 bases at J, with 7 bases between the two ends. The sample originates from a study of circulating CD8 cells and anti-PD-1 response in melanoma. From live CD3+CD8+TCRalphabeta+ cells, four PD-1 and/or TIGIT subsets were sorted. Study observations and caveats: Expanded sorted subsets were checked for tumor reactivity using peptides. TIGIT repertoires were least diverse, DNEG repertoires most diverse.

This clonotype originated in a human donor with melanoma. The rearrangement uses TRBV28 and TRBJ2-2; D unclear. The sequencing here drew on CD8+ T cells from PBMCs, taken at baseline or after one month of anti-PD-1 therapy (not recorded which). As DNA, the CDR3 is TGTGCCAGCAACCAAGGCGGGGAGCTGTTTTTT. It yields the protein CASNQGGELFF.